This T cell receptor beta chain was captured in a study of early T cells in non-severe SARS-CoV-2 infection. Looking at the study overall: It was bulk RNA from unsorted whole blood that was sequenced, and the chains were unpaired. Study outcomes and limitations: In VDJdb matching, anti-spike CD8 responses were favored while private and CD4 specificities went missing.

Of note for this clonotype: As yet, its antigen is unknown.

Individual cDNA molecules each received unique molecular identifiers attached to them. TCRdb reprocessed the 5' RACE reads via MiXCR and lists one record per CDR3 protein. Here the sample spans fewer than 120,000 distinct CDR3 sequences, around an eighth being singletons. V lost 0 bases and J lost 2, with 15 bases in between. CDR1 is DFQATT and CDR2 is SNEGSKA in the germline V gene (reference sequence). There are 16 residues in the CDR3. This sequence was found in an adult who was a healthcare worker with PCR-confirmed SARS-CoV-2 infection or an uninfected control (not recorded which). The sequencing here drew on whole blood, taken at baseline. J is TRBJ2-3 and V is TRBV20-1; unclear D gene. This CDR3 is CSARDRVPIFTDTQYF. The CDR3 region has the DNA TGCAGTGCTAGAGATCGGGTGCCCATCTTCACAGATACGCAGTATTTT.